This TCR beta chain is from a study of T-cell memory formation after mild COVID-19 (dated by TCRdb to the early 2020s). Looking at the study overall: TCR sequence clusters from the two donors were found to be largely donor specific. Two young, previously healthy adult volunteers, one female and one male, were included in the cohort. In a couple of donors, T-cell clones that expanded and contracted after mild COVID-19 were followed by sequencing TCRalpha and TCRbeta repertoires longitudinally. Beyond this particular receptor, the publication reports: Contracting CD4+ clones turned up mainly in the CM and EM memory subsets, whereas EMRA was where CD8+ clones were enriched. SARS-CoV-2 specificity was not confirmed for the second-wave clones peaking on day 37. Clones that contracted from day 15 to 85 showed balanced CD4/CD8 phenotypes, whereas a second wave of clones that expanded from day 15 to 37 leaned towards CD4+. Some responding clones were detected in pre-infection memory, which suggested that pre-existing cross-reactive memory T cells had joined the SARS-CoV-2 response. The study covered only two mild cases, and larger cohorts including severe cases with pre-infection samples were considered necessary.

The instrument was an Illumina NovaSeq 6000. cDNA libraries for TCRalpha and TCRbeta were prepared by 5'RACE using constant-segment primers, with sample barcodes and unique molecular identifiers added. Trizol reagent was used to extract RNA from every sample. Libraries were amplified in two PCR steps, with a second sample barcode and Illumina TruSeq adapters added in the second step. Sequencing of the libraries was done on an Illumina NovaSeq, producing 2 x 150 bp paired-end reads. The study's own analysis went as follows. With migec v1.2.7, reads were demultiplexed and then collapsed into UMI-guided consensus sequences. Using mixcr v2.1.11, the UMI consensuses were aligned to TRA and TRB V and J templates and assembled into clonotypes. A clonotype was counted as expanded or contracted only if both edgeR and NoisET called the change significant, with noise models trained on biological replicates. For edgeR calls, the thresholds were a false discovery rate-adjusted p below 0.01 and a log2 fold-change of 1. PCA with hierarchical clustering of max-normalized trajectories of the 1000 most abundant clonotypes was used as exploratory dynamics analysis. Each responding clone was given a CD4 or CD8 phenotype based on the CD4+ and CD8+ repertoires, which had been sequenced separately. The public sequencing data were trimmed at Q25 with fastp and processed into clonotypes with MiXCR by TCRdb, which kept only in-frame beta chains. One record per CDR3 amino acid sequence lists the most common genes and DNA. For this entry, the V and J calls and clone size follow TCRdb and not the study's own pipeline. The sample table shows some 150,000 distinct CDR3 sequences, and 15% to 20% are seen once. 2% to 2.5% of the sample is taken by the ten largest.

This clonotype was seen only a few times. Its binding antigen is unknown. No much larger clone is present one base from it, and per-base qualities are unavailable. Ficoll-Paque density gradient centrifugation was used to isolate PBMCs. The sequenced material came from PBMCs or a T cell subset sorted from them (not recorded which). The source of this sequence is an adult woman who had mild COVID-19 (a few samples of this study predate the infection). The sample titles of this study are shuffled in the database, so cell type and time point are left out; the donor was told from shared clones.

This receptor has the CDR3 CSVEGPGTGLWGYTF. The nucleotide sequence reads as follows: TGCAGCGTTGAAGGACCTGGGACGGGACTATGGGGCTACACCTTC. The chain is assembled from TRBV29-1 and TRBJ1-2, and perhaps TRBD1 as D gene, on 5 matching bases. Its CDR3 holds 15 amino acids, cysteine through phenylalanine. The DNA shown is the 45-base CDR3, in frame from base 1. CDR1 SQVTM and CDR2 ANQGSEA are derived from the germline V gene. The V and J ends are trimmed by 1 base and 8 bases, leaving 20 bases between them. With the rest looked up from the reference TRBV29-1 and TRBJ1-2 genes rather than sequenced, the full variable domain is SAVISQKPSRDICQRGTSLTIQCQVDSQVTMMFWYRQQPGQSLTLIATANQGSEATYESGFVIDKFPISRPNLTFSTLTVSNMSPEDSSIYLCSVEGPGTGLWGYTFGSGTRLTVV.